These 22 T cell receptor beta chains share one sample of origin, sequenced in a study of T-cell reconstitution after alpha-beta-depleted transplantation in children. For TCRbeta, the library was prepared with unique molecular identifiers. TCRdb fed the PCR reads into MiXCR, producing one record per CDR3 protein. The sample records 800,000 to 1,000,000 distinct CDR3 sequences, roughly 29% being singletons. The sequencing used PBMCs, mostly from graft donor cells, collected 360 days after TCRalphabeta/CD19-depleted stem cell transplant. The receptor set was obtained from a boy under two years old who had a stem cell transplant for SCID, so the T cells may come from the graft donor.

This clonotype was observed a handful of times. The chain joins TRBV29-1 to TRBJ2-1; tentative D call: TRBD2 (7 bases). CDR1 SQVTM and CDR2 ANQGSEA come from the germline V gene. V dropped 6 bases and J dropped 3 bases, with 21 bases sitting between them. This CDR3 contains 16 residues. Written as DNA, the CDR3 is TGCAGCGTGGGGGCCGTGGGGGGGCGCCTCTACAATGAGCAGTTCTTC. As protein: CSVGAVGGRLYNEQFF.

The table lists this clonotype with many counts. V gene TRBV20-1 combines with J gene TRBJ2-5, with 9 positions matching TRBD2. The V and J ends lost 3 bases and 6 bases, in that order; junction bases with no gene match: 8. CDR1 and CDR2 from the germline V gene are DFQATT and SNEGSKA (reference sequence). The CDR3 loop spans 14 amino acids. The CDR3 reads CSARWRGGEKTQYF. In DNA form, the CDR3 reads TGCAGTGCTAGGTGGCGGGGGGGCGAAAAGACCCAGTACTTC.

Here the CDR3 reads CATSRDFPVIAGGAFF. The CDR3 DNA follows: TGTGCCACCAGCAGAGATTTCCCAGTCATTGCCGGGGGAGCTTTCTTT. This chain uses TRBV15 with TRBJ1-1; a possible D gene is TRBD1 (5 bases). This CDR3 is built from 16 residues. The V end was cut by 0 bases, the J end by 10 bases, with 21 bases between. Per germline, CDR1 LNHNV and CDR2 YYDKDF (reference sequence).

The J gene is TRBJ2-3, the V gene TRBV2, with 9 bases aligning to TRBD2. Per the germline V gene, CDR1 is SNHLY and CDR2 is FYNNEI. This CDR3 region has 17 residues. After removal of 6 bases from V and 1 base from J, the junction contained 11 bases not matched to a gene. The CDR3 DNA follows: TGTGCCAGCAGCACCCGGAGGAGCGGGGGGCGCACAGATACGCAGTATTTT. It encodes CASSTRRSGGRTDTQYF.

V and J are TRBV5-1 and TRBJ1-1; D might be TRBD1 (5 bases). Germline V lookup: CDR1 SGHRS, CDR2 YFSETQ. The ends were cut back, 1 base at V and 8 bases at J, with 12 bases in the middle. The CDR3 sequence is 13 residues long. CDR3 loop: CASSLRGAYEAFF. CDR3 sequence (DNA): TGCGCCAGCAGCTTGAGAGGGGCATACGAAGCTTTCTTT.

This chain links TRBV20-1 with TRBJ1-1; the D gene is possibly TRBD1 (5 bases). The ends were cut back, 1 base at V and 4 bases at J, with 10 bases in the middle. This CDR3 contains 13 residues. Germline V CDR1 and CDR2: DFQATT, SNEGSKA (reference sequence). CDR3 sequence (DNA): TGCAGTGCTAGAGTGGCGAGGGGCACTGAAGCTTTCTTT. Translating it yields CSARVARGTEAFF.

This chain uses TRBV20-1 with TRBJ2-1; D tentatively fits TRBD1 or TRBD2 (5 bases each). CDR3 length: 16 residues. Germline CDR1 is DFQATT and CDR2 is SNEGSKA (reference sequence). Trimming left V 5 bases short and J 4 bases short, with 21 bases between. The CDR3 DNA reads TGCAGTGCTTTGTCACGGGGCGCGACCGTGTACAATGAGCAGTTCTTC. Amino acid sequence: CSALSRGATVYNEQFF.

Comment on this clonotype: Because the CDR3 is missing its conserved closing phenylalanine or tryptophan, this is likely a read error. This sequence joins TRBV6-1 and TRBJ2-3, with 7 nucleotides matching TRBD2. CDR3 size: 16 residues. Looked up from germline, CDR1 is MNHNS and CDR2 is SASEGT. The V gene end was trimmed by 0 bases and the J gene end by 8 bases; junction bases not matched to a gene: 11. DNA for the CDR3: TGTGCCAGCAGTGAAGCGCTGGTCCTCTGGGGGGGTACGCAGTATGTT. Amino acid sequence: CASSEALVLWGGTQYV.

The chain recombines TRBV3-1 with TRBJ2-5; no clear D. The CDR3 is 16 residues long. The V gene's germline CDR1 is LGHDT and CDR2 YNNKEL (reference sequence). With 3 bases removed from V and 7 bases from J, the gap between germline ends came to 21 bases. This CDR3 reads CASSHSNDPLRRTQYF. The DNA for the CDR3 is TGTGCCAGCAGCCACTCCAACGATCCCCTAAGGAGGACCCAGTACTTC.

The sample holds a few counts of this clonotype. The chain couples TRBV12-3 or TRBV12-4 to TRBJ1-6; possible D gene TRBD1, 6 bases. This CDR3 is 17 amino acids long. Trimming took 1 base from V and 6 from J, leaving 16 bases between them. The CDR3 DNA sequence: TGTGCCAGCAGTTTAGATCCCAGGGGAAGGCGTAATTCACCCCTCCACTTT. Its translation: CASSLDPRGRRNSPLHF.

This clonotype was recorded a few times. As DNA, the CDR3 is TGCGCCAGCAGCCAAGTGGGACGCAAGCAAGAGACCCAGTACTTC. It is translated as CASSQVGRKQETQYF. The V gene is TRBV4-1, the J gene TRBJ2-5; either TRBD1 or TRBD2 may fit D (5 bases each). Trimming cost V 1 base and J 2 bases, with 11 bases left between them. Germline values: CDR1 MGHRA, CDR2 YSYEKL. This CDR3 comprises 15 residues.

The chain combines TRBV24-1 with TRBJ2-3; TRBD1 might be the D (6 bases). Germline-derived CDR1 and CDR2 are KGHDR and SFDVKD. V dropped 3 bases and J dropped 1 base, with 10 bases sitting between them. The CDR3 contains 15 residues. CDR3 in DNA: TGTGCCACCAGTGATACAGGGAAGGGCACAGATACGCAGTATTTT. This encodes CATSDTGKGTDTQYF.

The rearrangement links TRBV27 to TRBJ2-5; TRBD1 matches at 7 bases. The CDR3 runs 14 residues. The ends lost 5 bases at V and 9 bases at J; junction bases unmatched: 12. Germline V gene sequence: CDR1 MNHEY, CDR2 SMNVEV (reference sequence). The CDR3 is CASSPSGQRWAQYF. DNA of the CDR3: TGTGCCAGCAGTCCATCGGGACAGAGGTGGGCCCAGTACTTC.

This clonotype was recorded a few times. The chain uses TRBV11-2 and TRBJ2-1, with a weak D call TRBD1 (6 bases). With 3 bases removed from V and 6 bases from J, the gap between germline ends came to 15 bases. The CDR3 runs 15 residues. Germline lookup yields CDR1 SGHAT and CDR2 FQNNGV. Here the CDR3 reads CASSFLRARGNEQFF. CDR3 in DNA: TGTGCCAGCAGCTTTTTGAGGGCCAGGGGCAATGAGCAGTTCTTC.

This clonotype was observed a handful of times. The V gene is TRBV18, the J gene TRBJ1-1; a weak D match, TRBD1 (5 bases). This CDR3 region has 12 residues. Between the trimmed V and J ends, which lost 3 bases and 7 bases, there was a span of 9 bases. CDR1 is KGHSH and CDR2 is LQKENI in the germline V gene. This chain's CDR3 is CASSPAGLEAFF. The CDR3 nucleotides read TGTGCCAGCTCACCGGCAGGGCTTGAAGCTTTCTTT.

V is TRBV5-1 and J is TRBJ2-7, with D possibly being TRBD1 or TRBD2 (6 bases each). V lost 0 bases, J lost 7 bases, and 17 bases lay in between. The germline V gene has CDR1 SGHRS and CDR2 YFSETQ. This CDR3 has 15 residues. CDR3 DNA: TGCGCCAGCAGCTTGGCCCTTTCGGGGGCGCGGGAGCAGTACTTC. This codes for CASSLALSGAREQYF.

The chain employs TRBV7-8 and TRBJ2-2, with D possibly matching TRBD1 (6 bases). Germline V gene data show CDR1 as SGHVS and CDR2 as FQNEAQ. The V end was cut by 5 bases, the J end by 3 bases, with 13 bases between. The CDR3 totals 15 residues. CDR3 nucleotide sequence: TGTGCCAGCAGCCCCCGTAGGACAGACACCGGGGAGCTGTTTTTT. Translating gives CASSPRRTDTGELFF. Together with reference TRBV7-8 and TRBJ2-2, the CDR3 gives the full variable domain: GAGVSQSPRYKVAKRGQDVALRCDPISGHVSLFWYQQALGQGPEFLTYFQNEAQLDKSGLPSDRFFAERPEGSVSTLKIQRTQQEDSAVYLCASSPRRTDTGELFFGEGSRLTVL.

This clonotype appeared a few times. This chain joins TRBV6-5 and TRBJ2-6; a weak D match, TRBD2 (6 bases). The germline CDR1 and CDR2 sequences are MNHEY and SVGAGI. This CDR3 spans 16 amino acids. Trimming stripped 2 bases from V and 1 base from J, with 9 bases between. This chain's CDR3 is CASSYPGGSGANVLTF. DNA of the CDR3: TGTGCCAGCAGTTACCCCGGGGGTTCTGGGGCCAACGTCCTGACTTTC.

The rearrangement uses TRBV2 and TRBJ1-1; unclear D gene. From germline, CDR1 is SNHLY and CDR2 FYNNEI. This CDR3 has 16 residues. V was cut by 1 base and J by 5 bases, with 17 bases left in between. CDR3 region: CASSEGGVRLLTEAFF. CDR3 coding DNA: TGTGCCAGCAGTGAAGGTGGAGTGCGTCTGTTAACTGAAGCTTTCTTT.

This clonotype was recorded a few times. The CDR3 coding sequence is TGTGCCAGCATTACCTCTGGGGGGGCCAACGTCCTGACTTTC. It yields the protein CASITSGGANVLTF. V and J are TRBV5-6 and TRBJ2-6; D call uncertain. The V end was cut by 6 bases, the J end by 4 bases, with 11 bases between. The CDR3 runs 14 residues. Germline values: CDR1 SGHDT, CDR2 YYEEEE.

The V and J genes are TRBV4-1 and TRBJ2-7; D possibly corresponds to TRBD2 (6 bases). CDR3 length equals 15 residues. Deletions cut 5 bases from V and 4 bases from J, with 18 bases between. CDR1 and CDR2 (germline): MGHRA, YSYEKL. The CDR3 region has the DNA TGCGCCAGCAGCTCTCCGGGACTCGATGGGTACGAGCAGTACTTC. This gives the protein CASSSPGLDGYEQYF.

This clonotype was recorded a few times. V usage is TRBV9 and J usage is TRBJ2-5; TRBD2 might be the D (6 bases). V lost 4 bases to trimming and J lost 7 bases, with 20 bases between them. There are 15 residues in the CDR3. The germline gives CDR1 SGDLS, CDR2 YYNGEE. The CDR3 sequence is CASSPSSGVQRTQYF. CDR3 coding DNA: TGTGCCAGCAGCCCATCCTCGGGAGTTCAGCGGACCCAGTACTTC.